Following are 10 T cell receptor beta chains from one sample sequenced in a study of blood T cell repertoires in COVID-19. Method: immunoSEQ multiplex PCR; TCRdb's copy keeps in-frame clones and lacks some. The sample shows approximately 260,000 clones, roughly 84% of them seen only once. What was sequenced was PBMCs or T cells enriched from blood (not recorded which). These receptors were obtained from a man aged 45 to 65 who had recovered from COVID-19.

The rearrangement joins TRBV13 to TRBJ1-2; D uncertain. Trimming stripped 3 bases from V and 4 bases from J, with 12 bases between. This CDR3 spans 14 amino acids. In germline, CDR1 is PRHDT, CDR2 FYEKMQ (reference sequence). The CDR3 DNA reads as TGTGCCAGCAGCTTGGGAGGGAATCTCTATGGCTACACCTTC. Translation gives CASSLGGNLYGYTF.

The chain combines TRBV24-1 with TRBJ1-1; 7 bases fit TRBD1. Germline-derived CDR1 and CDR2 are KGHDR and SFDVKD. V dropped 10 bases and J dropped 5; count of bases not matched to a gene: 9. This CDR3 spans 13 amino acids. The CDR3 nucleotides are TGTGCCACTCAGGGGGGCGTTTTGACTGAAGCTTTCTTT. Its translation is CATQGGVLTEAFF.

The chain joins TRBV21-1 to TRBJ1-6; the table's D call, TRBD1, has no DNA check behind it. TRBV21-1 is listed as a pseudogene. The CDR3 has 19 amino acids. CDR3 DNA sequence: TGTGCCAGCAGCGGGGCGACAGGGTACGGCAACTCCTATAATTCACCCCTCCACTTT. Its protein product is CASSGATGYGNSYNSPLHF.

This clone was seen a single time. This chain uses TRBV10-3 with TRBJ1-2; D perhaps matches TRBD1 (6 bases). CDR3 size: 16 residues. Germline-derived CDR1 and CDR2 are ENHRY and SYGVKD. V dropped 6 bases and J dropped 3 bases, with 20 bases sitting between them. The CDR3 region is CAIRASGGAGDYGYTF. CDR3 nucleotide sequence: TGTGCCATCAGGGCCAGTGGGGGGGCCGGTGACTATGGCTACACCTTC.

The chain couples TRBV9 to TRBJ1-1; D is undetermined. With 3 bases removed from V and 8 bases from J, the gap between germline ends came to 20 bases. The CDR3 runs to 15 residues. CDR1 and CDR2 (germline): SGDLS, YYNGEE. CDR3 sequence: CASSGPLRAGGEAFF. CDR3 coding DNA: TGTGCCAGCAGCGGGCCTCTTCGGGCAGGCGGGGAAGCTTTCTTT.

CDR3 protein: CASSPLTSGRLHTGELFF. CDR3 DNA sequence: TGTGCCAGCAGCCCACTGACTAGCGGGAGGCTCCACACCGGGGAGCTGTTTTTT. The rearrangement joins TRBV11-3 to TRBJ2-2, with 13 bases that match TRBD2. Trimming at V came to 5 bases and at J to 3 bases, leaving 9 bases not matched to a gene. Germline values: CDR1 SGHNT, CDR2 YENEEA. The CDR3 is made up of 18 amino acids.

V is TRBV18 and J is TRBJ2-2; D gene uncertain. Germline lookup yields CDR1 KGHSH and CDR2 LQKENI. The CDR3 is 18 residues long. Trimming pared 6 bases from V and 3 bases from J, leaving 23 bases between. DNA of the CDR3: TGTGCCAGCTCGTCCACCGTCCAGGCAGCTGTAGACACCGGGGAGCTGTTTTTT. Its protein product is CASSSTVQAAVDTGELFF.

The chain links TRBV28 to TRBJ1-2, with TRBD1 identical over 7 bases. Trimming at V came to 4 bases and at J to 0 bases, leaving 5 bases not matched to a gene. CDR3 length: 15 residues. Per germline, CDR1 MDHEN and CDR2 SYDVKM. CDR3 sequence reads: CASSYRGQANYGYTF. CDR3 DNA: TGTGCCAGCAGTTACAGGGGACAAGCTAACTATGGCTACACCTTC.

V is TRBV18 and J is TRBJ2-3; 8 bases are a match to TRBD1. Germline CDR1 reads KGHSH; CDR2 reads LQKENI. This CDR3 has 15 residues. With 6 bases clipped from V and 1 base from J, the junction kept 6 bases outside the gene matches. DNA for the CDR3: TGTGCCAGCTCTCCCCTGGGACAGGGCACAGATACGCAGTATTTT. It translates to CASSPLGQGTDTQYF.

The chain has TRBV7-9 and TRBJ1-1, with D tentatively TRBD1 (5 bases). Trimming stripped 5 bases from V and 1 base from J, with 17 bases between. CDR3 length equals 16 residues. The germline V gene encodes CDR1 SEHNR and CDR2 FQNEAQ (reference sequence). CDR3 in amino acids: CASSHSPGATNTEAFF. DNA of the CDR3: TGTGCCAGCAGCCATTCACCTGGGGCAACGAACACTGAAGCTTTCTTT.